The next 3 T cell receptor beta chains were all read from a single sample in a study of blood T cell repertoires in COVID-19 (dated by TCRdb to 2019 to 2021). The library was built by means of the immunoSEQ multiplex PCR assay. As stored in TCRdb, this immuneACCESS dataset retains in-frame rearrangements with V and J assigned. A fraction of the clones does not appear; measured against another copy, unresolved V genes explain less than half of the discrepancy, and the remainder lacks a known reason. Within this sample are roughly 300,000 clones, with 80% to 90% of them counted one time only. Under 5.5% of the sample belongs to the ten largest clones. The specimen sequenced was PBMCs or T cells enriched from blood (not recorded which). These receptors were collected from a woman aged 25 to 39 who had recovered from COVID-19.

V usage is TRBV6-7 and J usage is TRBJ1-5, with 7 bases lining up with TRBD1. TRBV6-7 is labeled an ORF, and its function is uncertain. With V trimmed by 5 bases and J by 0 bases, 4 bases remained unmatched. The CDR3 is 15 amino acids. The CDR3 nucleotides are TGTGCCAGCAGTAGACAGGGATATAGCAATCAGCCCCAGCATTTT. This encodes CASSRQGYSNQPQHF.

The chain combines TRBV15 with TRBJ2-1; maybe TRBD1 (8 bases). This CDR3 is built from 15 residues. V was cut by 5 bases and J by 5 bases, with 16 bases left in between. In germline, CDR1 is LNHNV, CDR2 YYDKDF (reference sequence). The CDR3 is CATSSWTGRDNEQFF. CDR3 DNA: TGTGCCACCAGCTCGTGGACAGGGAGGGACAATGAGCAGTTCTTC.

CDR3 sequence reads: CASSPRTESGGLGNTIYF. The CDR3, as DNA: TGTGCCAGCTCACCGAGGACGGAATCAGGGGGCCTTGGAAACACCATATATTTT. The chain uses TRBV18 and TRBJ1-3; TRBD1 matches at 8 bases. Germline trimming cut 3 bases from V and 3 bases from J; bases unmatched to any gene: 13. This CDR3 spans 18 amino acids. The germline V gene encodes CDR1 KGHSH and CDR2 LQKENI.